What follows are 3 T cell receptor beta chains derived from one specimen sequenced in a study of shared clonotypes between healthy human individuals. Only in-frame clones appear in the TCRdb table, and some are missing; sequencing was by immunoSEQ multiplex PCR. The sample lists about 2.5 million clones; around 93% were seen once. Sequences were obtained from naive CD4+ T cells from PBMCs. Subset denoted: CD45RA+ positively selected. The receptor set was obtained from a man between 18 and 29 years old in good health. Some clones in this sample may be carry-over from other donors' samples.

The chain has TRBV9 and TRBJ2-1; TRBD2 agrees at 9 bases. Germline CDR1 reads SGDLS; CDR2 reads YYNGEE. This CDR3 contains 17 residues. The V segment lost 0 bases and the J segment 8 bases; nucleotides outside the gene matches: 12. This chain's CDR3 is CASSVGGGGRALYEQFF. Written as DNA, the CDR3 is TGTGCCAGCAGCGTAGGTGGAGGCGGGAGGGCCTTGTATGAGCAGTTCTTC.

The chain couples TRBV30 to TRBJ2-1, with 14 bases identical to TRBD2. From germline, CDR1 is GTSNPN and CDR2 SVGIG (reference sequence). V lost 8 bases and J lost 2; bases outside the gene matches: 20. This CDR3 region has 20 residues. Here the CDR3 DNA reads TGTGCCGGGTTCTCCACCGGGACTAGCGGGAGAGGAGGACCCTACAATGAGCAGTTCTTC. Protein sequence: CAGFSTGTSGRGGPYNEQFF. Full variable domain (rest looked up from reference TRBV30 and TRBJ2-1): SQTIHQWPATLVQPVGSPLSLECTVEGTSNPNLYWYRQAAGRGLQLLFYSVGIGQISSEVPQNLSASRPQDRQFILSSKKLLLSDSGFYLCAGFSTGTSGRGGPYNEQFFGPGTRLTVL.

V usage is TRBV19 and J usage is TRBJ2-7; D possibly corresponds to TRBD2 (5 bases). The CDR3 totals 15 residues. The V gene lost 0 bases and the J gene lost 0 bases, with 9 bases spanning the gap. Germline CDR1 reads LNHDA; CDR2 reads SQIVND (reference sequence). The CDR3 DNA sequence: TGTGCCAGTAGTATAGAGGGCGGGCTCTCCTACGAGCAGTACTTC. This translates into CASSIEGGLSYEQYF.